These 15 T cell receptor beta chains came from one sample sequenced in a study of blood T cell repertoires in COVID-19. Here immunoSEQ multiplex PCR was the method, and the copy in TCRdb shows in-frame clones only, minus some. This table holds a few hundred thousand clones, nearly 90% found once. Sequencing input: PBMCs or T cells enriched from blood (not recorded which). These receptors were collected from a woman in her thirties who had recovered from COVID-19.

The gene calls are TRBV30 and TRBJ1-1, with TRBD1 as a possible D gene (5 bases). Trimming took off 3 bases at V and 9 bases at J, with 14 bases between the two ends. The CDR3 sequence is 12 residues long. Germline V lookup: CDR1 GTSNPN, CDR2 SVGIG (reference sequence). CDR3 DNA sequence: TGTGCCTGGAGCGCGACGGGGGAAAAAGCTTTCTTT. Its translation is CAWSATGEKAFF.

The CDR3 sequence is CASSNTGAAANTGELFF. The CDR3 DNA follows: TGTGCCAGCAGCAATACAGGGGCTGCCGCGAACACCGGGGAGCTGTTTTTT. The rearrangement links TRBV4-2 to TRBJ2-2; 7 nucleotides align to TRBD1. CDR1 and CDR2 from the germline V gene are LGHNA and YNFKEQ. V dropped 5 bases and J dropped 0; count of bases not matched to a gene: 9. The CDR3 runs to 17 residues.

This chain connects TRBV5-1 to TRBJ2-4; the D gene is possibly TRBD2 (6 bases). Trimming left V 4 bases short and J 6 bases short, with 14 bases between. CDR1 is SGHRS and CDR2 is YFSETQ in the germline V gene. This CDR3 spans 14 amino acids. The CDR3 sequence is CASSVLPEGNIQYF. The CDR3 nucleotides read TGCGCCAGCAGCGTACTACCGGAGGGAAACATTCAGTACTTC.

V is TRBV5-4 and J is TRBJ1-2; the D gene is possibly TRBD1 (5 bases). The germline gives CDR1 SGHNT, CDR2 YYREEE (reference sequence). The V gene lost 2 bases and the J gene lost 5 bases, with 16 bases spanning the gap. The CDR3 length is 15 residues. The CDR3 here is CASSFQGGEVYGYTF. The CDR3 DNA sequence: TGTGCCAGCAGCTTCCAGGGAGGGGAAGTGTATGGCTACACCTTC.

The chain carries TRBV4-3 and TRBJ2-1, with D uncertain. Per germline, CDR1 LGHNA and CDR2 YSLEER. CDR3 length equals 14 residues. V lost 0 bases, J lost 8 bases, and 11 bases lay in between. DNA of the CDR3: TGCGCCAGCAGCCAAGACACTATTATCGATGAGCAGTTCTTC. Amino acid sequence: CASSQDTIIDEQFF.

This clone was seen just once. V gene TRBV4-1 combines with J gene TRBJ1-1; TRBD1 matches 9 bases. This CDR3 comprises 16 residues. Germline trimming cut 0 bases from V and 2 bases from J; bases unmatched to any gene: 4. Germline lookup yields CDR1 MGHRA and CDR2 YSYEKL. The CDR3 DNA is TGCGCCAGCAGCCAAGAGGACACAGGGGGCAACACTGAAGCTTTCTTT. Its protein is CASSQEDTGGNTEAFF.

The chain uses TRBV7-9 and TRBJ1-6; tentative D call: TRBD1 (5 bases). Germline V lookup: CDR1 SEHNR, CDR2 FQNEAQ (reference sequence). V was pared by 8 bases and J by 7 bases, with 12 bases between. The CDR3 totals 13 residues. The CDR3 nucleotides read TGTGCCAGCGGATCGACAGCCAATTCACCCCTCCACTTT. Protein sequence: CASGSTANSPLHF.

V and J are TRBV19 and TRBJ1-1; TRBD1 agrees at 10 bases. Germline V gene sequence: CDR1 LNHDA, CDR2 SQIVND (reference sequence). The V and J ends lost 5 bases and 0 bases, in that order; junction bases with no gene match: 3. The CDR3 extends over 15 amino acids. CDR3 nucleotides: TGTGCCAGTAGTCCGGGACAGGGGATGAACACTGAAGCTTTCTTT. Protein product: CASSPGQGMNTEAFF.

This clone was seen only a few times. The V and J genes are TRBV15 and TRBJ1-2; D is possibly TRBD1 (5 bases). CDR1 is LNHNV and CDR2 is YYDKDF in the germline V gene (reference sequence). V lost 5 bases and J 1 base, leaving 17 bases between the germline ends. This CDR3 has 16 amino acids. CDR3 residues: CATSERQPRSNYGYTF. Here the CDR3 DNA reads TGTGCCACCAGCGAACGACAGCCTCGAAGTAACTATGGCTACACCTTC.

The chain links TRBV11-2 to TRBJ2-5, with TRBD1 matching over 8 bases. V lost 1 base and J lost 4; bases outside the gene matches: 8. The germline CDR1 and CDR2 sequences are SGHAT and FQNNGV. The CDR3 is 16 amino acids. CDR3 nucleotide sequence: TGTGCCAGCAGCTTAGGTGACAGGGGAAAGTCAGAGACCCAGTACTTC. Translation gives CASSLGDRGKSETQYF.

With respect to this clone: Distinct nucleotide sequences in the sample also encode this CDR3. V is TRBV7-2 and J is TRBJ2-5; possibly TRBD2 for D (6 bases). The CDR3 runs 15 residues. The germline V gene has CDR1 SGHTA and CDR2 FQGNSA. V lost 1 base to trimming and J lost 4 bases, with 13 bases between them. The CDR3 DNA reads as TGTGCCAGCAGCTTAGTCGGGGGTGCGGGAGAGACCCAGTACTTC. Translated, it gives CASSLVGGAGETQYF.

The chain joins TRBV29-1 to TRBJ1-5; the D gene is possibly TRBD1 (5 bases). From germline, CDR1 is SQVTM and CDR2 ANQGSEA. V gave up 5 bases and J gave up 4 bases, with 9 bases separating them. CDR3 size: 12 residues. The DNA of the CDR3 is TGCAGCGTTACAGGAACAAATCAGCCCCAGCATTTT. As protein: CSVTGTNQPQHF.

The chain is built from TRBV7-2 and TRBJ1-3; D gene ambiguous. The CDR3 sequence is 14 residues long. The V end was cut by 5 bases, the J end by 2 bases, with 10 bases between. Germline V gene data show CDR1 as SGHTA and CDR2 as FQGNSA. CDR3: CASSPPAAGNTIYF. CDR3 coding DNA: TGTGCCAGCAGCCCCCCGGCGGCTGGAAACACCATATATTTT.

V and J are TRBV21-1 and TRBJ1-4. TRBV21-1 is a pseudogene segment. This CDR3 has 14 amino acids. The CDR3 reads CARLIDLRRGRLFF. The DNA of the CDR3 is TGTGCCAGGCTAATCGACTTAAGAAGAGGAAGGCTGTTTTTT.

In DNA, the CDR3 is TGTGCCAGCAGCCAAGAAGGGACTAGCGAAGATACGCAGTATTTT. Translated: CASSQEGTSEDTQYF. The chain joins TRBV14 to TRBJ2-3; TRBD2 aligns across 10 bases. CDR1 SGHDN and CDR2 FVKESK come from the germline V gene. The CDR3 has 15 residues. V shed 0 bases and J 5 bases; nucleotides not matched to a gene: 2.